The 24 T cell receptor beta chains given below trace back to one sample, sequenced in a study of T-cell reconstitution after alpha-beta-depleted transplantation in children. Unique molecular identifiers were used to barcode this TCRbeta library. MiXCR was run by TCRdb on the PCR reads, yielding one entry per CDR3 protein. There are roughly 490,000 distinct CDR3 sequences in the sample; roughly 10% occur only once, and 11% to 15% lies in the top ten. The starting material was PBMCs, mostly from graft donor cells, obtained 180 days after TCRalphabeta/CD19-depleted stem cell transplant. The receptors were gathered from a female patient between 2 and 15 years old who had a stem cell transplant for aplastic anemia, so the T cells may come from the graft donor.

This clonotype occurred many times. The chain combines TRBV29-1 with TRBJ2-7; a weak D match, TRBD2 (5 bases). The CDR3 runs to 15 residues. Between the trimmed V and J ends, which lost 2 bases and 3 bases, there was a span of 17 bases. Germline CDR1 reads SQVTM; CDR2 reads ANQGSEA. The CDR3 loop reads CSVESSTRRDYEQYF. The DNA of the CDR3 is TGCAGCGTTGAAAGTAGCACCCGACGGGACTACGAGCAGTACTTC.

This clonotype turned up a few times. The chain employs TRBV7-9 and TRBJ2-5; 7 bases align to TRBD1. J lost 5 bases, V lost 5 bases, and 5 bases had no gene match. Per the germline V gene, CDR1 is SEHNR and CDR2 is FQNEAQ (reference sequence). The CDR3 length is 13 residues. CDR3 residues: CASSRGPGETQYF. The CDR3 nucleotides are TGTGCCAGCAGCAGGGGGCCCGGGGAGACCCAGTACTTC.

J is TRBJ2-1 and V is TRBV15, with 9 bases fitting TRBD2. This CDR3 comprises 17 residues. V lost 3 bases and J lost 7; bases outside the gene matches: 13. Germline V lookup: CDR1 LNHNV, CDR2 YYDKDF (reference sequence). The CDR3 loop is CATSSPGGRGRVNEQFF. Here the CDR3 DNA reads TGTGCCACCAGCAGTCCTGGGGGACGCGGGAGGGTGAATGAGCAGTTCTTC.

This clonotype came up a few times. V is TRBV7-9 and J is TRBJ1-1, with 7 positions matching TRBD1. The CDR3 has 13 residues. After removal of 8 bases from V and 5 bases from J, the junction contained 8 bases not matched to a gene. Germline CDR1 SEHNR, CDR2 FQNEAQ (reference sequence). The CDR3 spells CASQETGRTEAFF. For the CDR3, the DNA is TGTGCCAGCCAAGAGACAGGGAGGACTGAAGCTTTCTTT.

This clonotype came up a few times. The chain uses TRBV24-1 and TRBJ1-2, with no clear D. V lost 4 bases and J lost 4, with 12 bases in between. Germline-derived CDR1 and CDR2 are KGHDR and SFDVKD. The CDR3 runs 14 residues. The CDR3 protein is CATSDPGRTYGYTF. Written as DNA, the CDR3 is TGTGCCACCAGTGACCCCGGGAGGACCTATGGCTACACCTTC.

The chain employs TRBV15 and TRBJ2-5; D not resolved. Germline loops: CDR1 LNHNV, CDR2 YYDKDF (reference sequence). This CDR3 region has 13 residues. Trimming left V 0 bases short and J 4 bases short, with 6 bases between. CDR3 nucleotides: TGTGCCACCAGCAGAGATCGGTCAGAGACCCAGTACTTC. The encoded protein is CATSRDRSETQYF.

In the case of this clonotype: A read error is possible here, since a much larger clone lies one base away. This chain uses TRBV5-5 with TRBJ2-1; 8 bases map to TRBD1. V was pared by 7 bases and J by 11 bases, with 20 bases of the junction left unmatched. CDR1 is SGHKS and CDR2 is YYEKEE in the germline V gene (reference sequence). The CDR3 totals 16 residues. The CDR3 DNA follows: TGTGCCAGCGGGCCGGGTCTTCAGGGGGCGCCGAATAAGCAGTTCTTC. This gives the protein CASGPGLQGAPNKQFF.

This clonotype was recorded a few times. J is TRBJ1-3 and V is TRBV5-1, with a possible D match to TRBD1 (5 bases). V lost 0 bases to trimming and J lost 2 bases, with 12 bases between them. CDR3 length: 16 amino acids. The germline V gene has CDR1 SGHRS and CDR2 YFSETQ. CDR3 residues: CASSLAEGSTGNTIYF. The CDR3 nucleotides read TGCGCCAGCAGCTTGGCCGAGGGGAGCACTGGAAACACCATATATTTT. Using reference TRBV5-1 and TRBJ1-3 for the parts outside the CDR3, the full variable domain is KAGVTQTPRYLIKTRGQQVTLSCSPISGHRSVSWYQQTPGQGLQFLFEYFSETQRNKGNFPGRFSGRQFSNSRSEMNVSTLELGDSALYLCASSLAEGSTGNTIYFGEGSWLTVV.

Written as DNA, the CDR3 is TGCAGTGCTAGAGTCCGGGACTCGCAAGAGACCCAGTACTTC. Residues: CSARVRDSQETQYF. This chain links TRBV20-1 with TRBJ2-5; D might be TRBD2 (6 bases). CDR1 and CDR2 (germline): DFQATT, SNEGSKA (reference sequence). CDR3 length: 14 amino acids. Trimming took 1 base from V and 2 from J, leaving 11 bases between them.

This clonotype came up a few times. The chain joins TRBV12-3 or TRBV12-4 to TRBJ1-5; tentative D call: TRBD1 (5 bases). V was shortened by 3 bases and J by 6 bases, with 18 bases between the two germline ends. This CDR3 contains 16 residues. This CDR3 is CASSLGTPLWSQPQHF. Written as DNA, the CDR3 is TGTGCCAGCAGTTTGGGGACGCCGCTTTGGAGTCAGCCCCAGCATTTT.

This clonotype has a handful of counts. The chain employs TRBV28 and TRBJ2-3, with 14 bases that match TRBD2. Trimming cost V 5 bases and J 3 bases; bases outside gene matches: 10. Looked up from germline, CDR1 is MDHEN and CDR2 is SYDVKM. This CDR3 has 18 amino acids. DNA for the CDR3: TGTGCCAGCAGTGGGGGACTAGCGGGAGCACTAGCTACAGATACGCAGTATTTT. It encodes CASSGGLAGALATDTQYF.

This clonotype was recorded at least ten times. V and J are TRBV12-3 or TRBV12-4 and TRBJ1-5, with TRBD1 matching over 9 bases. The CDR3 is 15 residues long. J was trimmed by 7 bases and V by 6 bases; bases with no gene match: 10. CDR3 loop: CASSWTGERRQPQHF. The CDR3 DNA reads TGTGCCAGCAGCTGGACAGGGGAACGGCGCCAGCCCCAGCATTTT.

In its sample, this clonotype was seen once. In DNA form, the CDR3 reads TGTGCCAGCAGCCCCAGGGCCCACCGGGAGCTGTTTTTT. Protein: CASSPRAHRELFF. The chain joins TRBV7-3 to TRBJ2-2; possible D gene TRBD1, 5 bases. The CDR3 is made up of 13 amino acids. Between the trimmed V and J ends, which lost 5 bases and 9 bases, there was a span of 13 bases. CDR1 is SGHTA and CDR2 is FQGTGA in the germline V gene.

The genes are TRBV28 and TRBJ2-1; D is unclear. The germline gives CDR1 MDHEN, CDR2 SYDVKM. The V end was cut by 6 bases, the J end by 2 bases, with 14 bases between. This CDR3 has 15 residues. The CDR3 DNA reads TGTGCCAGCAGCCCCTTGGCGCGAGCCTACAATGAGCAGTTCTTC. It yields the protein CASSPLARAYNEQFF.

A note on this clonotype: A read error may explain this, as a much larger clone is one base away. The chain uses TRBV11-1 and TRBJ2-2, with 7 bases fitting TRBD1. This CDR3 contains 17 residues. Germline V gene data show CDR1 as SGHAT and CDR2 as FQDESV (reference sequence). The CDR3 here is CASSLGSVTGNIGELFF. The CDR3 nucleotides are TGTGCCAGCAGCTTAGGTTCCGTGACAGGGAACATCGGGGAGCTGTTTTTT.

This clonotype was detected ten times or more. The chain links TRBV5-1 to TRBJ1-5; TRBD1 aligns across 10 bases. The CDR3 runs to 14 residues. Germline V gene data show CDR1 as SGHRS and CDR2 as YFSETQ. Trimming took 4 bases from V and 6 from J; bases not matched to a gene: 4. CDR3 sequence reads: CASSVGQGGQPQHF. DNA of the CDR3: TGCGCCAGCAGCGTCGGACAGGGGGGTCAGCCCCAGCATTTT.

In this sample, this clonotype turned up many times. The V and J genes are TRBV11-3 and TRBJ2-1; 13 nucleotides agree with TRBD2. V dropped 5 bases and J dropped 6; count of bases not matched to a gene: 7. Germline-derived CDR1 and CDR2 are SGHNT and YENEEA. The length of the CDR3 is 16 residues. Here the CDR3 reads CASSLGLAGSINEQFF. CDR3 coding DNA: TGTGCCAGCAGCCTGGGACTAGCGGGATCCATCAATGAGCAGTTCTTC.

This clonotype was seen only a few times. This rearrangement joins TRBV7-9 to TRBJ1-2; a possible D gene is TRBD1 (5 bases). Trimming took off 2 bases at V and 4 bases at J, with 11 bases between the two ends. The CDR3 covers 14 residues. In germline, CDR1 is SEHNR, CDR2 FQNEAQ (reference sequence). CDR3 in DNA: TGTGCCAGCAGCTTAATCCAGGGTGGCTATGGCTACACCTTC. Translated, it gives CASSLIQGGYGYTF.

This CDR3 reads CASSLGRGLGDSVQETQYF. Here the CDR3 DNA reads TGTGCCAGCAGTTTGGGGCGGGGTCTGGGTGACTCCGTTCAAGAGACCCAGTACTTC. The genes are TRBV12-3 or TRBV12-4 and TRBJ2-5, with TRBD2 as a possible D gene (6 bases). This CDR3 comprises 19 residues. Trimming left V 3 bases short and J 2 bases short, with 25 bases between.

This clonotype was seen many times. The chain combines TRBV12-3 or TRBV12-4 with TRBJ2-3, with D uncertain. The germline V and J ends were trimmed by 6 bases and 5 bases, with 9 bases remaining between them. CDR3 length equals 12 residues. In DNA form, the CDR3 reads TGTGCCAGCAGCCGTTCCAGAGATACGCAGTATTTT. Its protein product is CASSRSRDTQYF.

This chain connects TRBV12-3 or TRBV12-4 to TRBJ2-4; tentatively, D is TRBD2 (6 bases). Trimming pared 7 bases from V and 9 bases from J, leaving 13 bases between. The CDR3 spans 12 residues. This chain's CDR3 is CASMAGIGIQYF. In nucleotides, the CDR3 is TGTGCCAGCATGGCGGGAATTGGCATTCAGTACTTC.

This rearrangement joins TRBV3-1 to TRBJ2-4, with D perhaps matching TRBD2 (5 bases). Between the trimmed V and J ends, which lost 4 bases and 8 bases, there was a span of 18 bases. In germline, CDR1 is LGHDT, CDR2 YNNKEL (reference sequence). The CDR3 runs to 15 residues. This CDR3 reads CASSRDVWERHIQYF. In nucleotides, the CDR3 is TGTGCCAGCAGCCGAGACGTCTGGGAGCGGCACATTCAGTACTTC.

This clonotype was detected only a few times. This rearrangement joins TRBV7-2 to TRBJ2-7; D may be TRBD1 (6 bases). Trimming took off 3 bases at V and 5 bases at J, with 20 bases between the two ends. Germline V gene sequence: CDR1 SGHTA, CDR2 FQGNSA. The length of the CDR3 is 16 residues. The CDR3 region is CASSLVPRGQYNEQYV. The CDR3 DNA is TGTGCCAGCAGCTTGGTCCCCAGGGGCCAGTACAACGAGCAGTACGTC.

This clonotype was counted only a few times. This chain joins TRBV29-1 and TRBJ2-5; tentatively, D is TRBD1 (7 bases). Germline V gene lookup returns CDR1 SQVTM and CDR2 ANQGSEA. This CDR3 is 13 amino acids long. The ends were cut back, 7 bases at V and 4 bases at J, with 16 bases in the middle. In DNA, the CDR3 is TGCAGCGCCCAATGGAGGGGGCCAGAGACCCAGTACTTC. Translation: CSAQWRGPETQYF.